This TCR beta chain was captured by sequencing in a study of Ad26.COV2.S vaccination and SARS-CoV-2 variants. On the study more broadly: Once, or twice with 56 days between doses, Ad26.COV2.S was given intramuscularly. Study-wide results and limits: Ad26.COV2.S recipients had broader spike-specific TCRs (P = 0.0014).

Libraries were prepared by immunoSEQ multiplex PCR; TCRdb keeps only in-frame clonotypes and omits some of them. The repertoire holds almost 400,000 clones, with over 75% as singletons. Treatment here: 19 received Ad26.COV2.S at low or high dose, single or two shots; 5 received placebo; per-sample allocation not given. Day 63 following the first vaccine or placebo injection was when the samples were taken. Germline-derived CDR1 and CDR2 are MNHEY and SMNVEV (reference sequence). V lost 5 bases, J lost 10 bases, and 12 bases lay in between. CDR3 length: 13 residues. Details on this clone: Its specificity is unknown.

The receptor was derived from a person between 18 and 65 years old who received the Ad26.COV2.S COVID-19 vaccine or a placebo. The specimen comprised peripheral blood, sampled in a trial of Ad26.COV2.S vaccine versus placebo. The chain uses TRBV27 and TRBJ1-6, with D hard to call. CDR3 DNA sequence: TGTGCCAGCAGTCCTGAACCGCGATCACCCCTCCACTTT. The encoded protein is CASSPEPRSPLHF.